Following are 11 T cell receptor beta chains from one sample sequenced in a study of PD-1 blockade in classical Hodgkin lymphoma. With no exception, relapse followed autologous stem cell transplantation in all patients, and brentuximab vedotin exposure varied. Assay: immunoSEQ multiplex PCR; the TCRdb copy retains only in-frame clones and omits some. Of under 110,000 clones listed, around 89% were seen once; the top ten hold under 8.5%. The sample here was peripheral blood mononuclear cells (PBMCs), taken before the second cycle of nivolumab. These receptors originate from a human donor with classical Hodgkin lymphoma.

The chain joins TRBV29-1 to TRBJ2-2; 10 bases line up with TRBD2. V lost 5 bases to trimming and J lost 4 bases; unmatched junction nucleotides: 10. This CDR3 is 16 amino acids long. Germline CDR1 reads SQVTM; CDR2 reads ANQGSEA. The CDR3 DNA follows: TGCAGCGTTCCCCCGGGACTAGCGATGGGCACCGGGGAGCTGTTTTTT. Residues: CSVPPGLAMGTGELFF.

The V call is TRBV5-6, the J call TRBJ1-2; D might be TRBD1 (5 bases). Trimming cost V 0 bases and J 8 bases, with 11 bases left between them. The CDR3 runs 13 residues. Germline V gene lookup returns CDR1 SGHDT and CDR2 YYEEEE. Here the CDR3 reads CASSLEGAQGYTF. DNA for the CDR3: TGTGCCAGCAGCTTGGAAGGGGCACAGGGCTACACCTTC.

CDR3 in DNA: TGTGCCAGCAGCGCCCTGGCGGGGGTGGCAGATACGCAGTATTTT. Translation: CASSALAGVADTQYF. This chain uses TRBV7-2 with TRBJ2-3; the match to TRBD2 covers 7 bases. The CDR3 covers 15 residues. J was trimmed by 4 bases and V by 5 bases; bases with no gene match: 9. The germline CDR1 and CDR2 sequences are SGHTA and FQGNSA.

V usage is TRBV6-5 and J usage is TRBJ1-2; the D is unclear. Germline V gene lookup returns CDR1 MNHEY and CDR2 SVGAGI. Trimming removed 6 bases from V and 5 bases from J, with 19 bases in between. This CDR3 contains 15 residues. For the CDR3, the DNA is TGTGCCAGCAGCCCGGTGGAGGGCGGTCTGTATGGCTACACCTTC. It encodes CASSPVEGGLYGYTF.

This clone was counted once. The chain joins TRBV7-9 to TRBJ2-1; the D gene is possibly TRBD1 (5 bases). V shed 5 bases and J shed 2 bases, with 16 bases lying between them. Germline CDR1 reads SEHNR; CDR2 reads FQNEAQ (reference sequence). This CDR3 is 16 amino acids long. The DNA for the CDR3 is TGTGCCAGCAGCGACGATAGGGGCGCTGCCTACAATGAGCAGTTCTTC. Its translation is CASSDDRGAAYNEQFF.

The V call is TRBV5-1, the J call TRBJ2-7; no clear D. The CDR3 has 11 residues. Deletions cut 0 bases from V and 6 bases from J, with 4 bases between. Germline V gives CDR1 SGHRS, CDR2 YFSETQ. The CDR3 coding sequence is TGCGCCAGCAGCTTGGGCCCCGAGCAGTACTTC. It encodes CASSLGPEQYF. The whole variable domain, filled in from reference TRBV5-1 and TRBJ2-7, reads KAGVTQTPRYLIKTRGQQVTLSCSPISGHRSVSWYQQTPGQGLQFLFEYFSETQRNKGNFPGRFSGRQFSNSRSEMNVSTLELGDSALYLCASSLGPEQYFGPGTRLTVT.

The chain is built from TRBV7-2 and TRBJ2-5; 10 bases line up with TRBD1. J was trimmed by 0 bases and V by 4 bases; bases with no gene match: 5. The CDR3 extends over 16 amino acids. CDR1 and CDR2 from the germline V gene are SGHTA and FQGNSA. This CDR3 is CASSWYGQGDQETQYF. The DNA of the CDR3 is TGTGCCAGCAGCTGGTACGGACAGGGGGACCAAGAGACCCAGTACTTC.

The chain combines TRBV6-5 with TRBJ1-2; D may be TRBD1 (5 bases). Germline V gene lookup returns CDR1 MNHEY and CDR2 SVGAGI. V lost 8 bases and J 4 bases, leaving 17 bases between the germline ends. The CDR3 loop spans 14 amino acids. CDR3 coding DNA: TGTGCCAGCGAAGAGCGGGTAGGGACCTATGGCTACACCTTC. Its protein is CASEERVGTYGYTF.

This clone showed up just a few times. The chain carries TRBV27 and TRBJ2-1; 9 bases line up with TRBD1. J lost 3 bases, V lost 4 bases, and 7 bases had no gene match. The CDR3 is 16 residues long. CDR1 is MNHEY and CDR2 is SMNVEV in the germline V gene (reference sequence). CDR3 bases: TGTGCCAGCAGTTCATACAGGGGGCTGAACTACAATGAGCAGTTCTTC. Translating it yields CASSSYRGLNYNEQFF.

The CDR3 region has the DNA TGCGCCAGCAGTCAAGGGAGGCCCCGGTTGTACGAGCAGTACTTC. Residues: CASSQGRPRLYEQYF. The V and J genes are TRBV23-1 and TRBJ2-7, with a weak D call TRBD2 (6 bases). TRBV23-1 is classed as an ORF, of uncertain function. The CDR3 spans 15 residues. With 2 bases removed from V and 4 bases from J, the gap between germline ends came to 15 bases.

The chain is built from TRBV30 and TRBJ1-5; D remains unclear. Germline assignment: CDR1 GTSNPN and CDR2 SVGIG (reference sequence). The CDR3 is 13 amino acids. The V and J ends lost 5 bases and 3 bases respectively, with 11 bases between them. The CDR3 coding sequence is TGTGCCTGGGACGGAAGCCCCAATCAGCCCCAGCATTTT. It yields the protein CAWDGSPNQPQHF.